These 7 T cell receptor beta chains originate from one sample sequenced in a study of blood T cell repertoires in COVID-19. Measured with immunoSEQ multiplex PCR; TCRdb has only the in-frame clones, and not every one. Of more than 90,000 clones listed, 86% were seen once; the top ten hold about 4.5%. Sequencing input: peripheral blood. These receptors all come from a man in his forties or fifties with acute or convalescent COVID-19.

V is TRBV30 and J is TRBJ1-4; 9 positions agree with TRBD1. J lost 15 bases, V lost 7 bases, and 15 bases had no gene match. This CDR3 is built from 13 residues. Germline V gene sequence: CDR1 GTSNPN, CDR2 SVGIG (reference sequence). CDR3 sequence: CALVPRTGEMVFF. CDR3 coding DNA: TGTGCCTTGGTTCCTAGGACAGGGGAGATGGTGTTTTTT.

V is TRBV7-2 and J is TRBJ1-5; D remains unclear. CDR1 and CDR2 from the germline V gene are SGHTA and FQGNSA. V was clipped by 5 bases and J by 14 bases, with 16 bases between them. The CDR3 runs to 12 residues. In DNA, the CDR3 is TGTGCCAGCAGCGGCAACGGAGGCCCAAAGCATTTT. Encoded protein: CASSGNGGPKHF. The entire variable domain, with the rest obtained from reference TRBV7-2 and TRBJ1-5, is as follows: GAGVSQSPSNKVTEKGKDVELRCDPISGHTALYWYRQSLGQGLEFLIYFQGNSAPDKSGLPSDRFSAERTGGSVSTLTIQRTQQEDSAVYLCASSGNGGPKHFGDGTRLSIL.

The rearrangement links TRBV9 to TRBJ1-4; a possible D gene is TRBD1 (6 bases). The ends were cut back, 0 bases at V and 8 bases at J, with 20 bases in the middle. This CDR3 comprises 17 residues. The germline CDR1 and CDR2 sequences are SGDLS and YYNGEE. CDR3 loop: CASSVGGGSGVTEKLFF. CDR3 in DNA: TGTGCCAGCAGCGTAGGAGGGGGTTCGGGTGTTACAGAAAAACTGTTTTTT.

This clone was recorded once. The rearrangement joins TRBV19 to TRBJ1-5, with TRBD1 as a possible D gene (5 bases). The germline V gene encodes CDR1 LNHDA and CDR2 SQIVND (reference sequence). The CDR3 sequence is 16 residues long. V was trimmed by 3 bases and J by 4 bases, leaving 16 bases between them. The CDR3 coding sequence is TGTGCCAGTAGTATCGGAAGGCAGGGCCGGAATCAGCCCCAGCATTTT. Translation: CASSIGRQGRNQPQHF.

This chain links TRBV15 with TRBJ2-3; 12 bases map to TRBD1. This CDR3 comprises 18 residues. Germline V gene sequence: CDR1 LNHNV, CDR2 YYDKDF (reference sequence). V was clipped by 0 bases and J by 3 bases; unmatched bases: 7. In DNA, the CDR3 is TGTGCCACCAGCAGAGATGGGACAGGGGGCTATCAAACAGATACGCAGTATTTT. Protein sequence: CATSRDGTGGYQTDTQYF. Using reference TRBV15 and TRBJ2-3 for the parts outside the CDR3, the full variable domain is DAMVIQNPRYQVTQFGKPVTLSCSQTLNHNVMYWYQQKSSQAPKLLFHYYDKDFNNEADTPDNFQSRRPNTSFCFLDIRSPGLGDTAMYLCATSRDGTGGYQTDTQYFGPGTRLTVL.

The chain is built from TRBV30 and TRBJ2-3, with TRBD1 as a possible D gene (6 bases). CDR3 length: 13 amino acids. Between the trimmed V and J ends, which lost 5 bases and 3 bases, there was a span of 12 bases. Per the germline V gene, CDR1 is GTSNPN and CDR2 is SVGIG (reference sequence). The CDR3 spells CAWGQGLTDTQYF. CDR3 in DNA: TGTGCCTGGGGGCAGGGGCTGACAGATACGCAGTATTTT.

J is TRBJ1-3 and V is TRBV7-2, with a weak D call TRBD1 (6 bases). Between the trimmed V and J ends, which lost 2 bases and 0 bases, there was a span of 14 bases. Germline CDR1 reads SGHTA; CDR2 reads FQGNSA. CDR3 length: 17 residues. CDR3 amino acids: CASSLMGGPRSGNTIYF. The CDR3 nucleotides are TGTGCCAGCAGCTTAATGGGGGGGCCCCGCTCTGGAAACACCATATATTTT.